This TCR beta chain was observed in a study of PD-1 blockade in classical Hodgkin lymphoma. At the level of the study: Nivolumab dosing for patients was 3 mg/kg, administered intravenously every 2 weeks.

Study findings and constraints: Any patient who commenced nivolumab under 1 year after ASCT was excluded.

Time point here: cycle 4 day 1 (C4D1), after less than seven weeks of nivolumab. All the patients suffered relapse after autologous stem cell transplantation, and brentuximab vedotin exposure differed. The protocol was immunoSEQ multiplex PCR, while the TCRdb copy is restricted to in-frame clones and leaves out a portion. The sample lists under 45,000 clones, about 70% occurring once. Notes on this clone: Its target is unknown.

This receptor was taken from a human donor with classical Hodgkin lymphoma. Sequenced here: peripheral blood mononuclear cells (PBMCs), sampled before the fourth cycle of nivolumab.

The CDR3 reads CASSQGIVSGRGEQYF. CDR3 in DNA: TGCGCCAGCAGCCAAGGGATCGTCAGCGGGAGAGGCGAGCAGTACTTC. The chain combines TRBV4-3 with TRBJ2-7; 8 nucleotides match TRBD2. Germline lookup yields CDR1 LGHNA and CDR2 YSLEER. The CDR3 consists of 16 residues. J was trimmed by 6 bases and V by 1 base; bases with no gene match: 11.